This paragraph reports one T cell receptor beta chain. Its antigen remains unknown. The CDR3 is 16 amino acids. The germline CDR1 and CDR2 sequences are SNHLY and FYNNEI. The V segment lost 6 bases and the J segment 9 bases; nucleotides outside the gene matches: 12. The data derive from a study of T cells in Graves' hyperthyroidism and ophthalmopathy. General study results and limits: Also found in blood were most expanded thyroid clonotypes above 0.001. A model of 13 V-J features distinguished ophthalmopathy from stable hyperthyroidism.

Template material for amplifying TCR beta CDR3 regions consisted of RNA transcripts. A set of HTBI primers served as the primers for a first-round RT-PCR of the TCR CDR3. TCRdb reanalysed the multiplex PCR reads using MiXCR and keeps one entry per CDR3 protein. The sample has 500,000 to 600,000 distinct CDR3 sequences; roughly 46% are singletons. Investigators excluded patients with uncontrolled infection, other autoimmune disease, pregnancy or lactation. Diagnoses rested on clinical symptoms, serum thyroxine and TRAb, thyroid ultrasound and orbital computed tomography. The sequence came from an adult woman with Graves' disease, either hyperthyroidism or ophthalmopathy (not recorded which). This chain joins TRBV2 and TRBJ1-6, with 9 bases lining up with TRBD1. Sequencing was carried out using peripheral blood or thyroid tissue (not recorded which). CDR3: CASSLLPGQGFSPLHF. The CDR3, as DNA: TGTGCCAGCAGCCTGCTTCCGGGACAGGGTTTTTCACCCCTCCACTTT.